The rows below give T cell receptor beta chains drawn from one sample of a study of response to subunit inactivated influenza vaccine. TCRdb re-called the RT-PCR reads with MiXCR, one entry per CDR3 protein. The sample carries about 500,000 distinct CDR3 sequences, more than 15% recorded once. The input for sequencing was CD4+ T cells sorted from PBMCs, taken less than 30 months after vaccination. The receptors stem from a man aged 45 to 75 who received an inactivated influenza vaccine. Each CDR3 is given with its conserved first and last residue. D genes are given only for firm matches. Where a row states a size, it is once, few, many or the class of an expanded clone; other rows omit it.

v_gene	d_gene	j_gene	abundance	CDR3aa	CDR3nt
TRBV12-3/TRBV12-4	-	TRBJ2-7	few	CASTLGRLYEQYF	TGTGCCAGCACTCTAGGGAGACTCTACGAGCAGTACTTC
TRBV5-1	TRBD2	TRBJ2-7	few	CASSLHGEGLPYEQYF	TGCGCCAGCAGCTTGCATGGGGAGGGCCTCCCCTACGAGCAGTACTTC
TRBV3-1	-	TRBJ1-2	-	CASSRMRADPNYGYTF	TGTGCCAGCAGCCGAATGCGGGCGGACCCTAACTATGGCTACACCTTC
TRBV7-2	TRBD2	TRBJ2-1	-	CASRLGTSGRNLFF	TGTGCCAGCCGGCTGGGGACTAGCGGGAGGAATCTGTTCTTC
TRBV20-1	-	TRBJ2-7	-	CSARRGSGAYEQYF	TGCAGTGCCAGACGGGGGAGCGGTGCCTACGAGCAGTACTTC
TRBV18	-	TRBJ1-2	few	CASSLMDRANYGYTF	TGTGCCAGCTCACTTATGGACAGAGCTAACTATGGCTACACCTTC
TRBV7-2	-	TRBJ2-2	few	CASSPWSDGELFF	TGTGCCAGCAGCCCCTGGTCGGACGGGGAGCTGTTTTTT
TRBV28	TRBD1	TRBJ2-2	few	CASTLFQGARTGELFF	TGTGCCAGCACCTTATTCCAGGGGGCTAGAACCGGGGAGCTGTTTTTT
TRBV5-5	TRBD1	TRBJ2-6	many	CASSPTGTGANVLTF	TGTGCCAGCAGCCCGACAGGGACTGGGGCCAACGTCCTGACTTTC
TRBV2	-	TRBJ2-1	few	CASALWNEQFF	TGTGCCAGCGCCTTATGGAATGAGCAGTTCTTC
TRBV2	-	TRBJ1-5	many	CAGAVKGNQPQHF	TGTGCCGGAGCGGTGAAGGGCAATCAGCCCCAGCATTTT
TRBV9	TRBD2	TRBJ2-7	few	CASSVVGLAGTEQYF	TGTGCCAGCAGCGTAGTAGGACTAGCGGGTACCGAGCAGTACTTC
TRBV20-1	TRBD1	TRBJ2-2	-	CSARALRGPGELFF	TGCAGTGCTAGAGCCCTCAGGGGGCCCGGGGAGCTGTTTTTT
TRBV2	-	TRBJ2-3	-	CASSALSDTQYF	TGTGCCAGCAGTGCACTCTCAGATACGCAGTATTTT
TRBV20-1	-	TRBJ2-7	few	CSARDSGPGWAYEQYF	TGCAGTGCTAGAGATTCAGGACCCGGATGGGCCTACGAGCAGTACTTC
TRBV10-3	TRBD2	TRBJ2-7	once	CAISEGRGSYEQYF	TGTGCCATCAGTGAGGGGAGGGGCTCCTACGAGCAGTACTTC
TRBV6-2/TRBV6-3	-	TRBJ1-1	-	CAIHESGIMNTEAFF	TGTGCCATTCACGAGTCAGGGATTATGAACACTGAAGCTTTCTTT
TRBV27	-	TRBJ2-1	many	CASSFETATYNEQFF	TGTGCCAGCAGTTTTGAGACAGCGACCTACAATGAGCAGTTCTTC
TRBV20-1	-	TRBJ2-6	few	CSASVQKEPGANVLTF	TGCAGTGCTAGTGTTCAAAAGGAGCCTGGGGCCAACGTCCTGACTTTC
TRBV4-3	TRBD2	TRBJ2-5	-	CASSQVREGRETQYF	TGCGCCAGCAGCCAAGTAAGGGAGGGAAGAGAGACCCAGTACTTC
TRBV5-1	TRBD2	TRBJ2-3	few	CASSLAMTSGGLIGDTQYF	TGCGCCAGCAGCTTGGCCATGACTAGCGGGGGGTTAATAGGAGATACGCAGTATTTT
TRBV5-1	TRBD1	TRBJ2-5	many	CASSLATGEETQYF	TGCGCCAGCAGCTTGGCTACAGGGGAAGAGACCCAGTACTTC
TRBV4-2	-	TRBJ1-1	few	CASSQAPENTEAFF	TGTGCCAGCAGCCAAGCGCCGGAGAACACTGAAGCTTTCTTT
TRBV20-1	TRBD2	TRBJ2-1	-	CSAQGGTSGLNEQFF	TGCAGTGCCCAGGGGGGGACTAGCGGCCTCAATGAGCAGTTCTTC
TRBV7-9	-	TRBJ1-2	few	CASSLDILNNGYTF	TGTGCCAGCAGCTTAGACATTTTAAATAATGGCTACACCTTC
TRBV7-2	TRBD2	TRBJ2-3	-	CAFSSLPGLHTDTQYF	TGTGCCTTCAGCTCACTACCGGGACTACACACAGATACGCAGTATTTT
TRBV7-9	-	TRBJ2-2	-	CASSLTTIGELFF	TGTGCCAGCAGCTTAACTACTATCGGGGAGCTGTTTTTT
TRBV12-3/TRBV12-4	-	TRBJ2-1	few	CASIPRLGYNEQFF	TGTGCCAGCATTCCCCGTCTGGGGTACAATGAGCAGTTCTTC
TRBV11-2	-	TRBJ2-1	-	CASSSAQRGEQFF	TGTGCCAGCAGCTCGGCCCAACGCGGTGAGCAGTTCTTC
TRBV19	-	TRBJ2-1	-	CASSQRWAETYNEQFF	TGTGCCAGTAGTCAGAGGTGGGCAGAAACCTACAATGAGCAGTTCTTC
TRBV4-2	-	TRBJ2-7	few	CASSQDRPQGEQYF	TGTGCCAGCAGCCAAGATCGGCCCCAGGGAGAGCAGTACTTC
TRBV20-1	-	TRBJ2-5	-	CSARGRAEALETQYF	TGCAGTGCTAGAGGCCGGGCCGAGGCTCTAGAGACCCAGTACTTC
TRBV6-5	TRBD2	TRBJ2-1	-	CASSYQGGRVYNEQFF	TGTGCCAGCAGTTACCAGGGCGGGAGAGTGTACAATGAGCAGTTCTTC
TRBV4-1	TRBD2	TRBJ2-1	-	CASSQDGTSGSIYEQFF	TGCGCCAGCAGCCAAGATGGGACTAGCGGGAGTATTTATGAGCAGTTCTTC
TRBV28	-	TRBJ2-7	-	CASSLFGGLYEQYF	TGTGCCAGCAGTTTATTCGGGGGACTGTACGAGCAGTACTTC
TRBV28	-	TRBJ2-2	-	CASRERQNTGELFF	TGTGCCAGCAGGGAGAGGCAGAACACCGGGGAGCTGTTTTTT
TRBV11-2	-	TRBJ1-1	-	CASSLVHGSANTEAFF	TGTGCCAGCAGCTTAGTCCACGGATCCGCGAACACTGAAGCTTTCTTT
TRBV5-1	TRBD2	TRBJ2-3	-	CASTSGGTTSTDTQYF	TGCGCCAGCACTAGCGGGGGGACAACTAGCACAGATACGCAGTATTTT
TRBV12-3/TRBV12-4	-	TRBJ2-2	many	CASSLAVTGELFF	TGTGCCAGCAGTTTAGCGGTCACCGGGGAGCTGTTTTTT
TRBV12-3/TRBV12-4	-	TRBJ2-1	many	CASSLKNEQFF	TGTGCCAGCAGTCTTAAAAATGAGCAGTTCTTC
TRBV29-1	-	TRBJ1-5	-	CSVAVAGQGVGQPQHF	TGCAGCGTTGCGGTCGCCGGGCAGGGAGTTGGTCAGCCCCAGCATTTT
TRBV12-3/TRBV12-4	-	TRBJ1-1	few	CASSLAGGRVMNTEAFF	TGTGCCAGCAGTTTAGCTGGGGGACGGGTCATGAACACTGAAGCTTTCTTT
TRBV11-2	-	TRBJ2-1	-	CASRPSSSSYNEQFF	TGTGCCAGCAGGCCGTCCTCGAGCTCCTACAATGAGCAGTTCTTC
TRBV7-2	TRBD2	TRBJ2-1	few	CASSLLAGGPVEQFF	TGTGCCAGCAGCCTACTAGCGGGGGGTCCCGTTGAGCAGTTCTTC
TRBV4-1	TRBD2	TRBJ2-3	few	CASSPRGGGAHDTQYF	TGCGCCAGCAGCCCCCGGGGCGGGGGGGCACACGATACGCAGTATTTT
TRBV20-1	TRBD1	TRBJ1-5	-	CSVGTASRNQPQHF	TGCAGTGTAGGGACAGCTAGCCGCAATCAGCCCCAGCATTTT
TRBV3-1	TRBD1	TRBJ2-1	many	CASSHGTGTYNEQFF	TGTGCCAGCAGCCACGGGACAGGGACTTACAATGAGCAGTTCTTC
TRBV3-1	TRBD1	TRBJ2-3	few	CASSPGTARTDTQYF	TGTGCCAGCAGCCCAGGGACAGCCCGCACAGATACGCAGTATTTT
TRBV20-1	TRBD1	TRBJ2-2	-	CSARGTGRAGELFF	TGCAGTGCTAGAGGGACAGGGCGAGCCGGGGAGCTGTTTTTT
TRBV4-1	-	TRBJ2-7	few	CASSQGVFSGSSYEQYF	TGCGCCAGCAGCCAAGGTGTGTTCAGCGGGTCTTCCTACGAGCAGTACTTC